These 6 T cell receptor beta chains were sequenced from one sample in a study of cytomegalovirus exposure and HLA in healthy donors (dated by TCRdb to about 2017). The protocol used for the library was the immunoSEQ multiplex PCR assay. For the multiplex PCR, a mixture combining 60 forward primers for TCR Vbeta segments and 13 reverse primers for TCR Jbeta segments was used. This is the immuneACCESS table as TCRdb keeps it, with only in-frame sequences that have V and J called. A part of the clones is gone; compared with another copy, unresolved V genes explain less than half, and the rest is unexplained. Present in this sample are a few hundred thousand clones, around 82% of which were seen just once. Together, the top ten hold less than 3.5% of the sample. The sequenced sample was PBMCs. The receptors were gathered from a woman aged 30 to 39 in good health and CMV-seronegative.

This clone was seen more than once but under ten times. The CDR3 region has the DNA TGTGCCAGTAGACAGGGGGAGGGATATAGCAATCAGCCCCAGCATTTT. Translation gives CASRQGEGYSNQPQHF. The chain has TRBV19 and TRBJ1-5; 8 positions match TRBD1. Germline V CDR1 and CDR2: LNHDA, SQIVND (reference sequence). The junction had 7 bases not matched to a gene; V was cut back by 6 bases and J by 0 bases. The CDR3 totals 16 residues.

V is TRBV29-1 and J is TRBJ2-7; 9 nucleotides line up with TRBD2. The length of the CDR3 is 16 residues. Trimming removed 4 bases from V and 5 bases from J; junction bases left unmatched: 15. Germline V gene sequence: CDR1 SQVTM, CDR2 ANQGSEA. CDR3 sequence reads: CSVGVWGAGGRDEQYF. The DNA of the CDR3 is TGCAGCGTTGGGGTCTGGGGAGCGGGGGGCCGCGACGAGCAGTACTTC.

This clone was detected only a few times. The V call is TRBV4-1, the J call TRBJ1-2; TRBD1 is a possible D gene (5 bases). Trimming cost V 3 bases and J 8 bases, with 13 bases left between them. The CDR3 runs to 13 residues. Germline V gene lookup returns CDR1 MGHRA and CDR2 YSYEKL. This CDR3 reads CASSHLLQGGYTF. As DNA, the CDR3 is TGCGCCAGCAGCCACCTATTGCAGGGCGGCTACACCTTC.

The CDR3 bases are TGTGCCAGCAGCTTAGTAGGGGGCAGCTATGGCTACACCTTC. Its translation: CASSLVGGSYGYTF. The rearrangement joins TRBV7-9 to TRBJ1-2; 7 bases align to TRBD1. The CDR3 extends over 14 amino acids. CDR1 is SEHNR and CDR2 is FQNEAQ in the germline V gene (reference sequence). The V segment lost 1 base and the J segment 4 bases; nucleotides outside the gene matches: 3.

This rearrangement joins TRBV5-8 to TRBJ1-5, with 10 bases that match TRBD1. Germline V gene lookup returns CDR1 SGHTS and CDR2 YDEGEE. The CDR3 extends over 17 amino acids. V lost 0 bases to trimming and J lost 3 bases; unmatched junction nucleotides: 6. CDR3 coding DNA: TGTGCCAGCAGCTTGGGACAGGGGGCTTGGAACAATCAGCCCCAGCATTTT. As protein: CASSLGQGAWNNQPQHF.

V usage is TRBV7-6 and J usage is TRBJ2-3; possibly TRBD1 for D (6 bases). This CDR3 is 14 amino acids long. Germline CDR1 is SGHVS and CDR2 is FNYEAQ. Trimming stripped 4 bases from V and 4 bases from J, with 12 bases between. The CDR3 DNA reads TGTGCCAGCAGCTATACAGGGCTCCCAGATACGCAGTATTTT. Its protein product is CASSYTGLPDTQYF.